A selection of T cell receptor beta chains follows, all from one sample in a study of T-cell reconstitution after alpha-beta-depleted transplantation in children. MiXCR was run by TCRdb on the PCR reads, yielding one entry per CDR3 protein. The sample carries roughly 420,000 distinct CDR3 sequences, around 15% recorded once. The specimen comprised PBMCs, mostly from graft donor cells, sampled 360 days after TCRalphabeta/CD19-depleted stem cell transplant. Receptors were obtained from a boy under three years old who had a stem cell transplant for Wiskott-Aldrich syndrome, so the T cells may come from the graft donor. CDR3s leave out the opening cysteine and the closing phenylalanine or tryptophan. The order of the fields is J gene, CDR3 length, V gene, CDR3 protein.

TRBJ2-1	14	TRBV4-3	ASSQGIAGPLNEQF
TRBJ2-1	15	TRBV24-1	ATCDFLGTGAYNEQF
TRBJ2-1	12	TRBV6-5	ASSYTVTGNEQF
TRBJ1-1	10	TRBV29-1	SVEGPAAEAF
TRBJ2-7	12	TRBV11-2	ASSLLRRPYEQY
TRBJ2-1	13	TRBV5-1	ASSLARYSYNEQF
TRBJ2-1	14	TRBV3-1	ASSPSLAGGRDEQF
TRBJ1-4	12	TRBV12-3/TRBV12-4	ASSWTGLNEKLF
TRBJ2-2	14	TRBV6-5	ASSYSWVAGTGELF
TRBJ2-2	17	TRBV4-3	ASSQAPFYRGGITGELF
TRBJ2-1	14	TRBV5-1	ASSLAGPAAYNEQF
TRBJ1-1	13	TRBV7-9	ASSLRGQENTEAF
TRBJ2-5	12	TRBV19	ASSIGNFQETQY
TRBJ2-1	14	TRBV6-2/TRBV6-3	ASSYPRLAGRNEQF
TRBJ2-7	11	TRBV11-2	ASSWGTENEQY
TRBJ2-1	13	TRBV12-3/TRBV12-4	ASNGGRVVHNEQF